These 20 T cell receptor beta chains came from one sample sequenced in a study of blood T cell repertoires in COVID-19. The data were produced by immunoSEQ multiplex PCR, yet TCRdb's version contains in-frame clones alone and is incomplete. The table has 250,000 to 300,000 clones, approximately 91% seen once. The sequenced material came from PBMCs or T cells enriched from blood (not recorded which). Every receptor here comes from a middle-aged woman with acute COVID-19.

The gene calls are TRBV6-6 and TRBJ1-2; perhaps TRBD1 as D (6 bases). There are 14 residues in the CDR3. Germline CDR1 and CDR2: MNHNY and SVGAGI (reference sequence). The V gene lost 5 bases and the J gene lost 2 bases, with 12 bases spanning the gap. CDR3 sequence: CASSRRQDNYGYTF. As DNA, the CDR3 is TGTGCCAGCAGTAGGCGACAGGACAACTATGGCTACACCTTC.

The chain links TRBV27 to TRBJ1-1, with TRBD1 matching 10 bases. V was pared by 3 bases and J by 13 bases, with 2 bases of the junction left unmatched. Germline CDR1 MNHEY, CDR2 SMNVEV (reference sequence). The CDR3 is made up of 11 amino acids. The CDR3 sequence: CASSFGTGVFF. The CDR3 nucleotides are TGTGCCAGCAGTTTCGGGACAGGGGTTTTCTTT.

The chain has TRBV6-6 and TRBJ2-5; TRBD1 matches 7 bases. CDR3 length: 17 residues. V trimming: 5 bases; J trimming: 5 bases; junction bases outside the gene matches: 17. The V gene's germline CDR1 is MNHNY and CDR2 SVGAGI (reference sequence). Written as DNA, the CDR3 is TGTGCCAGCAGTCCCCTGGGGACAGCACGGGCATCGGAGACCCAGTACTTC. Translation: CASSPLGTARASETQYF.

The rearrangement links TRBV5-5 to TRBJ2-5; 7 bases agree with TRBD2. The CDR3 sequence is 15 residues long. Looked up from germline, CDR1 is SGHKS and CDR2 is YYEKEE (reference sequence). The V segment lost 0 bases and the J segment 1 base; nucleotides outside the gene matches: 3. CDR3 sequence: CASSLEASGQETQYF. The CDR3 region has the DNA TGTGCCAGCAGCTTGGAGGCTAGCGGCCAAGAGACCCAGTACTTC.

The gene calls are TRBV19 and TRBJ2-1, with D possibly TRBD1 on 5 matching bases. The V end lost 7 bases, the J end lost 3 bases, and 16 bases lay between the germline ends. CDR1 is LNHDA and CDR2 is SQIVND in the germline V gene (reference sequence). This CDR3 has 15 amino acids. For the CDR3, the DNA is TGTGCCAGTAAAGTGGCAGGGCGTTTCTACAATGAGCAGTTCTTC. It codes for CASKVAGRFYNEQFF.

The chain has TRBV12-3 or TRBV12-4 and TRBJ1-4; no clear D. The germline V and J ends were trimmed by 6 bases and 9 bases, with 11 bases remaining between them. There are 12 residues in the CDR3. Here the CDR3 DNA reads TGTGCCAGCAGCCCCGTTTCCCAAAAACTGTTTTTT. It codes for CASSPVSQKLFF.

The chain employs TRBV6-5 and TRBJ1-1; 7 bases match TRBD1. J gave up 4 bases and V 0 bases, and 8 bases lay outside the gene matches. The CDR3 runs 16 residues. Looked up from germline, CDR1 is MNHEY and CDR2 is SVGAGI. The CDR3 region is CASSYSPSGGGTEAFF. The DNA for the CDR3 is TGTGCCAGCAGTTACTCCCCTTCAGGGGGTGGCACTGAAGCTTTCTTT.

V and J are TRBV2 and TRBJ1-4; 10 bases are a match to TRBD1. J gave up 7 bases and V 6 bases, and 5 bases lay outside the gene matches. The germline gives CDR1 SNHLY, CDR2 FYNNEI. The CDR3 loop spans 14 amino acids. The CDR3 here is CASRGGTGAEKLFF. The CDR3 nucleotides read TGTGCCAGCAGGGGCGGGACAGGGGCTGAAAAACTGTTTTTT.

This clone was seen a single time. This rearrangement joins TRBV24-1 to TRBJ2-1; 16 bases fit TRBD2. The CDR3 covers 17 residues. With V trimmed by 4 bases and J by 7 bases, 6 bases remained unmatched. Germline-derived CDR1 and CDR2 are KGHDR and SFDVKD. The chain's CDR3 is CATSDLGLAGGRNEQFF. In DNA, the CDR3 is TGTGCCACCAGTGACCTGGGACTAGCGGGAGGGAGGAATGAGCAGTTCTTC.

This chain links TRBV4-2 with TRBJ2-1; 14 nucleotides line up with TRBD2. Germline-derived CDR1 and CDR2 are LGHNA and YNFKEQ. The CDR3 runs 17 residues. J gave up 7 bases and V 3 bases, and 8 bases lay outside the gene matches. The CDR3 here is CASSQAGTSGRANEQFF. The CDR3 DNA sequence: TGTGCCAGCAGCCAGGCCGGGACTAGCGGGAGAGCGAATGAGCAGTTCTTC.

This chain links TRBV3-1 (or the pseudogene TRBV3-2) with TRBJ2-3; 7 nucleotides agree with TRBD2. Germline values: CDR1 LGHDT, CDR2 YNNKEL (reference sequence). The CDR3 length is 16 residues. V shed 2 bases and J 2 bases; nucleotides not matched to a gene: 7. CDR3 loop: CASSQRGGSLTDTQYF. CDR3 nucleotides: TGTGCCAGCAGCCAACGCGGGGGAAGCCTCACAGATACGCAGTATTTT.

This clone occurred once. V usage is TRBV13 and J usage is TRBJ2-7; possible D gene TRBD1, 6 bases. The germline gives CDR1 PRHDT, CDR2 FYEKMQ (reference sequence). Trimming cost V 4 bases and J 2 bases, with 24 bases left between them. The CDR3 consists of 18 residues. The CDR3 DNA sequence: TGTGCCAGCAGCTCTCGCCCGGGACACGACGACGCTACCTACGAGCAGTACTTC. It specifies CASSSRPGHDDATYEQYF.

The V call is TRBV5-1, the J call TRBJ2-1, with a tentative D call TRBD1 (5 bases). The CDR3 spans 17 residues. Per the germline V gene, CDR1 is SGHRS and CDR2 is YFSETQ. The ends were cut back, 5 bases at V and 0 bases at J, with 18 bases in the middle. The CDR3, as DNA: TGCGCCAGCAGTTTTGACAGTTTCTGGAGCTCCTACAATGAGCAGTTCTTC. This gives the protein CASSFDSFWSSYNEQFF.

The V call is TRBV19, the J call TRBJ1-2; 7 bases are a match to TRBD1. Looked up from germline, CDR1 is LNHDA and CDR2 is SQIVND (reference sequence). The CDR3 consists of 15 residues. Trimming at V came to 3 bases and at J to 7 bases, leaving 11 bases not matched to a gene. The CDR3 region has the DNA TGTGCCAGTAGTATTACCGGGACAGCCTATATTGGCTACACCTTC. It translates to CASSITGTAYIGYTF.

The J gene is TRBJ2-7, the V gene TRBV14, with 12 nucleotides matching TRBD1. V shed 3 bases, J shed 0 bases, and the junction held 9 bases outside the gene matches. This CDR3 is built from 18 residues. Germline CDR1 SGHDN, CDR2 FVKESK. The CDR3 here is CASSQSRDRGHGSYEQYF. The DNA of the CDR3 is TGTGCCAGCAGCCAGAGCCGGGACAGGGGGCACGGCTCCTACGAGCAGTACTTC.

The chain combines TRBV27 with TRBJ2-7, with 12 bases aligning to TRBD2. The junction had 20 bases not matched to a gene; V was cut back by 5 bases and J by 6 bases. This CDR3 spans 19 amino acids. CDR1 is MNHEY, CDR2 SMNVEV, per germline (reference sequence). The CDR3 nucleotides read TGTGCCAGCAGTCCCTCCCTCTTAGGACTAGCGGGGCTACCCTCCGAGCAGTACTTC. Translating it yields CASSPSLLGLAGLPSEQYF.

This clone occurred once. This chain uses TRBV10-3 with TRBJ2-7; possibly TRBD1 for D (6 bases). V lost 2 bases and J 3 bases, leaving 14 bases between the germline ends. Germline V lookup: CDR1 ENHRY, CDR2 SYGVKD. The CDR3 length is 15 residues. The CDR3 reads CAISEVQGYDYEQYF. DNA for the CDR3: TGTGCCATCAGTGAGGTCCAGGGGTACGACTACGAGCAGTACTTC.

CDR3 sequence reads: CASSLTLGTLSYEQYF. CDR3 in DNA: TGTGCCAGCAGTTTAACCCTCGGGACACTATCCTACGAGCAGTACTTC. V gene TRBV27 combines with J gene TRBJ2-7, with TRBD1 as a possible D gene (6 bases). Germline-derived CDR1 and CDR2 are MNHEY and SMNVEV (reference sequence). Deletions cut 2 bases from V and 1 base from J, with 15 bases between. The CDR3 extends over 16 amino acids.

This rearrangement joins TRBV3-1 (or the pseudogene TRBV3-2) to TRBJ1-2; 9 positions agree with TRBD1. V was clipped by 4 bases and J by 5 bases; unmatched bases: 8. CDR1 LGHDT and CDR2 YNNKEL come from the germline V gene (reference sequence). The CDR3 length is 15 residues. CDR3 DNA sequence: TGTGCCAGCAGCCGTGGGACAGGGCTGGGGTATGGCTACACCTTC. This codes for CASSRGTGLGYGYTF.

The chain links TRBV6-2 or TRBV6-3 to TRBJ2-7; D is perhaps TRBD1 (6 bases). The CDR3 is 13 residues long. Trimming removed 5 bases at V and 3 bases at J, with 11 bases between. Per the germline V gene, CDR1 is MNHEY and CDR2 is SVGEGT. In DNA form, the CDR3 reads TGTGCCAGCAGTCAGGACAGAAACTACGAGCAGTACTTC. Translation gives CASSQDRNYEQYF.